The TCR beta chain described here comes from a study of graft-versus-host responses after intestinal transplantation. Study-wide results and caveats: Some GvH clones appeared in ileal mucosa or blood before recipient bone marrow.

Assay: immunoSEQ multiplex PCR; the TCRdb copy retains only in-frame clones and omits some. Of around 120,000 clones in the sample, just under 95% were seen once. As concerns this clone: Its antigen is still unknown.

Germline V CDR1 and CDR2: SGHAT, FQNNGV. Trimming stripped 2 bases from V and 2 bases from J, with 4 bases between. CDR3 length equals 12 residues. This receptor was obtained from a human donor who received an intestinal transplant. The chain couples TRBV11-2 to TRBJ2-7; D call uncertain. The sequencing here drew on unstimulated CD4+ T cells sorted from spleen or lymph node cells, taken before intestinal transplant. The CDR3 is CASSLRTYEQYF. In nucleotides, the CDR3 is TGTGCCAGCAGCTTAAGGACCTACGAGCAGTACTTC.